The text below deals with one T cell receptor beta chain. Its antigen is still unknown. The germline CDR1 and CDR2 sequences are SNHLY and FYNNEI. There are 13 residues in the CDR3. The V gene lost 7 bases and the J gene lost 2 bases, with 12 bases spanning the gap. The PCR was carried out with 60 Vbeta primers and 13 Jbeta primers. The table came from immunoSEQ multiplex PCR; TCRdb's copy has only in-frame clones and leaves some out. Here the sample table reports over 100,000 clones. The data are from a study of cytomegalovirus exposure and HLA in healthy donors. Study context: Caucasian-associated ancestry cluster membership applied to approximately 80% of around 400 genotyped donors.

Overall study findings and caveats: In a later analysis, DRB1 alleles had the most associated TCRs; HLA-C alleles the fewest.

Sequences were obtained from PBMCs. The V call is TRBV2, the J call TRBJ2-7; D may be TRBD2 (5 bases). This clonotype was obtained from a man aged 18 to 35 in good health and CMV-seronegative. The CDR3 DNA reads as TGTGCCAGCATCGGGGAACAGACCTACGAGCAGTACTTC. Translation gives CASIGEQTYEQYF.